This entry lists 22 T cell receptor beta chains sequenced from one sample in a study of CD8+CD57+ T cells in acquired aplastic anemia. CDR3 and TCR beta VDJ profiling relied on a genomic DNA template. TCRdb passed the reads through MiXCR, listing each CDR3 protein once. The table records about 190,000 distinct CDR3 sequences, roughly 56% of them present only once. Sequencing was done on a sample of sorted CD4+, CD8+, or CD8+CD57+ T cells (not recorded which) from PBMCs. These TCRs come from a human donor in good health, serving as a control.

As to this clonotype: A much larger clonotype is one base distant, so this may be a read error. The CDR3 nucleotides read TGTGCCAGCAGTGAAGATGGGGGGCTACAGCGTTTT. This translates into CASSEDGGLQRF. The rearrangement uses TRBV6-1 and TRBJ1-5; possible D gene TRBD1, 6 bases. Germline CDR1 reads MNHNS; CDR2 reads SASEGT. The CDR3 is 12 residues long.

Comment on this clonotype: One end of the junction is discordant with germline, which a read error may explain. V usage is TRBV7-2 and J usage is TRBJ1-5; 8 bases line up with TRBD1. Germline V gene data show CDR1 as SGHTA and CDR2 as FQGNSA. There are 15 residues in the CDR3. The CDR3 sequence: CAGSLDGTGHRPQHF. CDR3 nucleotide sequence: TGTGCCGGCAGCTTAGATGGGACAGGACATCGGCCCCAGCATTTT.

This CDR3 is CASSHLGGGGYTF. Here the CDR3 DNA reads TGTGCCAGCAGTCACCTAGGGGGTGGTGGCTACACCTTC. The chain is built from TRBV27 and TRBJ1-2, with a weak D call TRBD1 (6 bases). Looked up from germline, CDR1 is MNHEY and CDR2 is SMNVEV (reference sequence). This CDR3 is built from 13 residues. V was clipped by 5 bases and J by 7 bases, with 14 bases between them.

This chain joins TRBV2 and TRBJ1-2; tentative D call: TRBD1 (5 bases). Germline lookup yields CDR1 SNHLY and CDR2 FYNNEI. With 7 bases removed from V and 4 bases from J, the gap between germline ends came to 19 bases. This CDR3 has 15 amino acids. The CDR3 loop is CASNLGAGVSYGYTF. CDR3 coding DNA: TGTGCCAGCAACCTCGGGGCAGGAGTATCCTATGGCTACACCTTC.

The CDR3 here is CATSDGHREGVWQFF. CDR3 coding DNA: TGTGCCACCAGTGATGGGCATAGGGAGGGTGTATGGCAGTTCTTC. The chain combines TRBV24-1 with TRBJ2-1; 7 nucleotides line up with TRBD2. Germline CDR1 reads KGHDR; CDR2 reads SFDVKD. Unmatched junction bases numbered 13, after V lost 3 bases and J lost 12 bases. The CDR3 extends over 15 amino acids.

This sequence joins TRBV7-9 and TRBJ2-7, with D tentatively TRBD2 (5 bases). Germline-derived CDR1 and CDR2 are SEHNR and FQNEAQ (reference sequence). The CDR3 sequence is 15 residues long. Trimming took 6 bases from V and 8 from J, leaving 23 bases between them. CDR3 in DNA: TGTGCCAGCAGTTCAGACCTAGACTACCCTACGAAGCAGTACTTC. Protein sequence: CASSSDLDYPTKQYF. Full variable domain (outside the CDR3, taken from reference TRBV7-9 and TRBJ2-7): DTGVSQNPRHKITKRGQNVTFRCDPISEHNRLYWYRQTLGQGPEFLTYFQNEAQLEKSRLLSDRFSAERPKGSFSTLEIQRTEQGDSAMYLCASSSDLDYPTKQYFGPGTRLTVT.

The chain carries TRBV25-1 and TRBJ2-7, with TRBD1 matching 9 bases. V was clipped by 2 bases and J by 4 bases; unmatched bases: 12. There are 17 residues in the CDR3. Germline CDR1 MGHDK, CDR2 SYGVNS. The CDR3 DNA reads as TGTGCCAGCAGTGAAGCCAAGGGACAGGGCCGAAGTTACGAGCAGTACTTC. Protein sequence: CASSEAKGQGRSYEQYF.

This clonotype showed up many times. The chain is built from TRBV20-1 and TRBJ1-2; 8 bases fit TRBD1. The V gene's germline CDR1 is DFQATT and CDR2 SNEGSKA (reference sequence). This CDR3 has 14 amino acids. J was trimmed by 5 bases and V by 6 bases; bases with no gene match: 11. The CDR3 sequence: CSAPGGTGAYGYTF. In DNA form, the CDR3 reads TGCAGTGCACCGGGTGGGACAGGTGCTTATGGCTACACCTTC.

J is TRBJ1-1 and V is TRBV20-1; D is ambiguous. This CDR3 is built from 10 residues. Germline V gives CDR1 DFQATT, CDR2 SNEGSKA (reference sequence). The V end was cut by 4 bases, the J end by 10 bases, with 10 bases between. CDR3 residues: CSAIAHRAFF. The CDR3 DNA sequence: TGCAGTGCTATAGCTCACCGAGCTTTCTTT.

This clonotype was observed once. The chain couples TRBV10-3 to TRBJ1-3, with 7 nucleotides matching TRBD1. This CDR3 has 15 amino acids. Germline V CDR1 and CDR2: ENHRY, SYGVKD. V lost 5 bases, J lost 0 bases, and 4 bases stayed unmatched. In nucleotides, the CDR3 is TGTGCCATCAGTCCACAGGGGCCCTCTGGAAACACCATATATTTT. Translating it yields CAISPQGPSGNTIYF.

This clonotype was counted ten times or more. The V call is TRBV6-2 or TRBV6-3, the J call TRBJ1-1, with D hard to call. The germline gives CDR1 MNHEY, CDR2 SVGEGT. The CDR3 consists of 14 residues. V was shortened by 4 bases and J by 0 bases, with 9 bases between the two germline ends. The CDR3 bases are TGTGCCAGCAGTTCCCGGCACCTGAACACTGAAGCTTTCTTT. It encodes CASSSRHLNTEAFF.

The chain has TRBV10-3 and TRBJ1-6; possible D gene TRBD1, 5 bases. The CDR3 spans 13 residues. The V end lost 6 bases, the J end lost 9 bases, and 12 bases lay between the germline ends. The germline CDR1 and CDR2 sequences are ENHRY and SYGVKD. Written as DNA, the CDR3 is TGTGCCATCAGCGGGGCTTCAGCTTCACCCCTCCACTTT. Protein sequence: CAISGASASPLHF.

CDR3 amino acids: CASSLGLRTGTNQPQHF. The CDR3 coding sequence is TGTGCCAGCAGCTTGGGCCTTAGGACAGGCACCAATCAGCCCCAGCATTTT. The rearrangement joins TRBV11-1 to TRBJ1-5; 7 bases align to TRBD1. The CDR3 loop spans 17 amino acids. V was clipped by 3 bases and J by 3 bases; unmatched bases: 11. The germline CDR1 and CDR2 sequences are SGHAT and FQDESV (reference sequence).

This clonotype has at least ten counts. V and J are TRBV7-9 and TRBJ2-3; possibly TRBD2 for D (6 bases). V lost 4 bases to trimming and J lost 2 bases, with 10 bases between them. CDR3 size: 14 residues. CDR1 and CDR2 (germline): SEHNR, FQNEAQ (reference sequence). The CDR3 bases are TGTGCCAGCAGCTCTGGACTATCCACAGATACGCAGTATTTT. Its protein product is CASSSGLSTDTQYF.

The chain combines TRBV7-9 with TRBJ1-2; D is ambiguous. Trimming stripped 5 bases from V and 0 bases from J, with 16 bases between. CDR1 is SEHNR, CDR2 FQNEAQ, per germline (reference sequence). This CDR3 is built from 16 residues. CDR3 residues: CASSLGSVGPNYGYTF. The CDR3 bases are TGTGCCAGCAGCCTAGGGAGTGTAGGGCCTAACTATGGCTACACCTTC.

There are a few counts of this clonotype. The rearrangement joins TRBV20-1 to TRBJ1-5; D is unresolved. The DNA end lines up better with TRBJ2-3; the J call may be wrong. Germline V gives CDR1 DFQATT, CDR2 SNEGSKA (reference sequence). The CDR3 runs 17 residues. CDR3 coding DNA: TGCAGTGCTCCAAAATCCCACCGCTTCCGGATCAATCAGCCCCAGTATTTT. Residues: CSAPKSHRFRINQPQYF.

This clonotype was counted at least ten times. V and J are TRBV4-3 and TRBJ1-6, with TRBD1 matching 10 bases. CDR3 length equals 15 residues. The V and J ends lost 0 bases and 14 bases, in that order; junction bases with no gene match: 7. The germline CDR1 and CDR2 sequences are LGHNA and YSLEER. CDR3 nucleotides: TGCGCCAGCAGCCAAGAGACAGGGGGCGCGACAACCCTCCACTTT. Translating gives CASSQETGGATTLHF.

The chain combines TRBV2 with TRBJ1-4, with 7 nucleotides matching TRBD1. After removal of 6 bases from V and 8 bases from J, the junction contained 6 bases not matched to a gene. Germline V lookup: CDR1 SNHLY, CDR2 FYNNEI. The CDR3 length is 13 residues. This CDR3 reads CASSRTGSEKLFF. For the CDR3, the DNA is TGTGCCAGCAGCCGGACAGGATCCGAAAAACTGTTTTTT. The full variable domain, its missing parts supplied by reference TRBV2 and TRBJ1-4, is EPEVTQTPSHQVTQMGQEVILRCVPISNHLYFYWYRQILGQKVEFLVSFYNNEISEKSEIFDDQFSVERPDGSNFTLKIRSTKLEDSAMYFCASSRTGSEKLFFGSGTQLSVL.

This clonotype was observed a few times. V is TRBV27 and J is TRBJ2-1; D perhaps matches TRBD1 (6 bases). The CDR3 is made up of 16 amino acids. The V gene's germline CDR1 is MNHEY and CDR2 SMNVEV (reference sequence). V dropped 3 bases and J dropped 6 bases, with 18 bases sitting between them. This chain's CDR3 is CASSLYSGTWGNEQFF. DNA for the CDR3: TGTGCCAGCAGTTTGTATTCCGGGACATGGGGCAATGAGCAGTTCTTC.

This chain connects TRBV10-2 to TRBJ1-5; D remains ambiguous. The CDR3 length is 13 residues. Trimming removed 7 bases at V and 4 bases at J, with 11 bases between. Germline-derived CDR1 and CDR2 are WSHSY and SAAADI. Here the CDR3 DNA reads TGCGCCAGCAATCATCTAGGGAATCAGCCCCAGCATTTT. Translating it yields CASNHLGNQPQHF.

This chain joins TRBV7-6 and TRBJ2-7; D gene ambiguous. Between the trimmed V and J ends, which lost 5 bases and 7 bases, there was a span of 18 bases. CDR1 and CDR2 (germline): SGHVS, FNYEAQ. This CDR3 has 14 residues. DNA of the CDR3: TGTGCCAGCAGCAGCTTAATAACTGGAGTGGAGCAGTACTTC. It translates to CASSSLITGVEQYF. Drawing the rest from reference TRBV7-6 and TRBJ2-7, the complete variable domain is GAGVSQSPRYKVTKRGQDVALRCDPISGHVSLYWYRQALGQGPEFLTYFNYEAQQDKSGLPNDRFSAERPEGSISTLTIQRTEQRDSAMYRCASSSLITGVEQYFGPGTRLTVT.

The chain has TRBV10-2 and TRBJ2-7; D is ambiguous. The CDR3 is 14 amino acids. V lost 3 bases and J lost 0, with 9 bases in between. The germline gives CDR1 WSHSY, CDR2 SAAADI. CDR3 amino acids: CASSEKGLSYEQYF. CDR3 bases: TGCGCCAGCAGTGAAAAAGGCCTCTCCTACGAGCAGTACTTC.